This TCR beta chain came from a study of blood T cell repertoires in COVID-19. For the study at large: COVID-19 samples from acute and convalescent phases originated in the United States, Italy and Spain.

Profiled with immunoSEQ multiplex PCR; TCRdb holds only in-frame clones, not every one. The sample lists about 89,000 clones, nearly 80% seen once, with roughly 6.7% in the top ten. In germline, CDR1 is LGHNA, CDR2 YSLEER. This CDR3 has 16 residues. Trimming left V 0 bases short and J 1 base short, with 12 bases between. The chain recombines TRBV4-3 with TRBJ1-1, with D possibly matching TRBD1 (6 bases). The sequence came from a man aged 65 to 85 with COVID-19, enrolled during active disease. Specimen: peripheral blood. The CDR3 DNA is TGCGCCAGCAGCCAAGATTGGGCAGGGGCGAACACTGAAGCTTTCTTT. Protein sequence: CASSQDWAGANTEAFF.